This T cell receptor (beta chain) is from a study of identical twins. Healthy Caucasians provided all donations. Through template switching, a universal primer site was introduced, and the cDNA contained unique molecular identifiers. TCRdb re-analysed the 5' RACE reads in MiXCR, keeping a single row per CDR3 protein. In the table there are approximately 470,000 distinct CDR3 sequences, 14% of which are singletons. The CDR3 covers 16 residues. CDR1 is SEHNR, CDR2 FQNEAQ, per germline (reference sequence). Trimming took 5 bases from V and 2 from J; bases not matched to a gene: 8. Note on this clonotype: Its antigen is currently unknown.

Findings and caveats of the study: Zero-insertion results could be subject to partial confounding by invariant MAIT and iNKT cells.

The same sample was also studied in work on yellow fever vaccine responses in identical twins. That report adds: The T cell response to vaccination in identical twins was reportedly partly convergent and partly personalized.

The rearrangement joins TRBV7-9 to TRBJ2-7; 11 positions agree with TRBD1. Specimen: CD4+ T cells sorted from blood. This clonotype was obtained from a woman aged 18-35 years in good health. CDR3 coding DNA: TGTGCCAGCAGCGAAGGGACAGGGGGTCACCCCTACGAGCAGTACTTC. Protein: CASSEGTGGHPYEQYF.